This entry lists 22 T cell receptor beta chains sequenced from one sample in a study of early T cells in non-severe SARS-CoV-2 infection. TCRdb fed the 5' RACE reads into MiXCR, producing one record per CDR3 protein. The sample records 70,000 to 90,000 distinct CDR3 sequences, over 9.5% being singletons. The sample here was whole blood, taken at baseline. Receptor source: an adult who was a healthcare worker with PCR-confirmed SARS-CoV-2 infection or an uninfected control (not recorded which).

This clonotype has a count of ten or more. The chain has TRBV6-1 and TRBJ1-2; D remains ambiguous. V lost 6 bases to trimming and J lost 9 bases, with 14 bases between them. Germline V gene sequence: CDR1 MNHNS, CDR2 SASEGT. The length of the CDR3 is 12 residues. In nucleotides, the CDR3 is TGTGCCAGCAGGCGCCCGACTGTGAGCTACACCTTC. Encoded protein: CASRRPTVSYTF.

This clonotype was found many times. The chain links TRBV7-2 to TRBJ1-3; unclear D gene. V was clipped by 4 bases and J by 4 bases, with 8 bases between them. CDR1 and CDR2 (germline): SGHTA, FQGNSA. This CDR3 is built from 13 residues. The CDR3 bases are TGTGCCAGCAGCTACGACCCCGGAAACACCATATATTTT. Its translation: CASSYDPGNTIYF. The whole variable domain, filled in from reference TRBV7-2 and TRBJ1-3, reads GAGVSQSPSNKVTEKGKDVELRCDPISGHTALYWYRQSLGQGLEFLIYFQGNSAPDKSGLPSDRFSAERTGGSVSTLTIQRTQQEDSAVYLCASSYDPGNTIYFGEGSWLTVV.

This clonotype was observed a few times. The V gene is TRBV7-8, the J gene TRBJ2-7, with 8 bases identical to TRBD2. The CDR3 contains 15 residues. Germline CDR1 and CDR2: SGHVS and FQNEAQ. J gave up 0 bases and V 4 bases, and 5 bases lay outside the gene matches. This CDR3 is CASSSQRGSSYEQYF. The CDR3, as DNA: TGTGCCAGCAGCTCTCAGCGGGGGAGCTCCTACGAGCAGTACTTC. The entire variable domain, with the rest obtained from reference TRBV7-8 and TRBJ2-7, is as follows: GAGVSQSPRYKVAKRGQDVALRCDPISGHVSLFWYQQALGQGPEFLTYFQNEAQLDKSGLPSDRFFAERPEGSVSTLKIQRTQQEDSAVYLCASSSQRGSSYEQYFGPGTRLTVT.

The chain has TRBV29-1 and TRBJ2-2; 12 positions match TRBD2. Germline values: CDR1 SQVTM, CDR2 ANQGSEA. The CDR3 loop spans 14 amino acids. V lost 6 bases, J lost 4 bases, and 3 bases stayed unmatched. Written as DNA, the CDR3 is TGCAGCGTGACTAGCGGGAGTGGCACCGGGGAGCTGTTTTTT. It codes for CSVTSGSGTGELFF.

This clonotype showed up many times. The genes are TRBV20-1 and TRBJ1-3, with D maybe TRBD1 (6 bases). This CDR3 contains 14 residues. Per the germline V gene, CDR1 is DFQATT and CDR2 is SNEGSKA (reference sequence). Trimming cost V 0 bases and J 2 bases, with 8 bases left between them. CDR3 amino acids: CSARDDRTGNTIYF. The CDR3 DNA reads as TGCAGTGCTAGAGACGACAGGACTGGAAACACCATATATTTT.

This chain links TRBV5-1 with TRBJ2-3, with D perhaps matching TRBD2 (6 bases). The CDR3 length is 16 residues. Germline CDR1 is SGHRS and CDR2 is YFSETQ. Trimming took off 0 bases at V and 1 base at J, with 12 bases between the two ends. The CDR3, as DNA: TGCGCCAGCAGCTTGGTTCTAGCGAGAGGCACAGATACGCAGTATTTT. Encoded protein: CASSLVLARGTDTQYF.

This clonotype was observed a handful of times. The rearrangement uses TRBV15 and TRBJ1-1; D gene unclear. CDR3 size: 11 residues. V lost 8 bases and J lost 3, with 7 bases in between. The germline V gene encodes CDR1 LNHNV and CDR2 YYDKDF (reference sequence). The DNA of the CDR3 is TGTGCCACCGGCGGAGACACTGAAGCTTTCTTT. This translates into CATGGDTEAFF.

The chain employs TRBV7-2 and TRBJ1-6; weak D call: TRBD1 (5 bases). The ends were cut back, 7 bases at V and 0 bases at J, with 13 bases in the middle. The length of the CDR3 is 16 residues. Germline lookup yields CDR1 SGHTA and CDR2 FQGNSA. The CDR3 spells CASTRGASSYNSPLHF. The CDR3 DNA reads as TGTGCCAGCACCCGAGGGGCGTCCTCCTATAATTCACCCCTCCACTTT. Full variable domain (missing parts from reference TRBV7-2 and TRBJ1-6): GAGVSQSPSNKVTEKGKDVELRCDPISGHTALYWYRQSLGQGLEFLIYFQGNSAPDKSGLPSDRFSAERTGGSVSTLTIQRTQQEDSAVYLCASTRGASSYNSPLHFGNGTRLTVT.

This chain connects TRBV6-6 to TRBJ2-3; 8 bases line up with TRBD2. Germline loops: CDR1 MNHNY, CDR2 SVGAGI (reference sequence). This CDR3 is 15 amino acids long. V lost 6 bases, J lost 0 bases, and 5 bases stayed unmatched. Here the CDR3 reads CASRLASGSTDTQYF. The CDR3 nucleotides are TGTGCCAGCAGACTGGCTAGCGGGAGCACAGATACGCAGTATTTT.

This clonotype showed up many times. The CDR3 protein is CASSQEVWSGDYEQYF. CDR3 in DNA: TGTGCCAGCAGCCAAGAGGTATGGTCGGGAGATTACGAGCAGTACTTC. V gene TRBV3-1 combines with J gene TRBJ2-7; tentatively, D is TRBD2 (6 bases). Germline V CDR1 and CDR2: LGHDT, YNNKEL (reference sequence). The CDR3 has 16 residues. V was cut by 0 bases and J by 4 bases, with 16 bases left in between.

The chain's CDR3 is CSATGDYHYEQYF. CDR3 sequence (DNA): TGCAGTGCAACCGGGGATTATCACTACGAGCAGTACTTC. This chain connects TRBV20-1 to TRBJ2-7; tentative D call: TRBD2 (5 bases). This CDR3 contains 13 residues. The V gene's germline CDR1 is DFQATT and CDR2 SNEGSKA (reference sequence). The ends were cut back, 6 bases at V and 3 bases at J, with 15 bases in the middle.

The chain is built from TRBV4-1 and TRBJ1-4; no firm D call. V lost 0 bases, J lost 0 bases, and 5 bases lay in between. CDR3 length equals 15 residues. Germline V lookup: CDR1 MGHRA, CDR2 YSYEKL. CDR3 DNA: TGCGCCAGCAGCCAAGACGAAGCAACTAATGAAAAACTGTTTTTT. It specifies CASSQDEATNEKLFF.

This clonotype was seen a handful of times. V usage is TRBV6-6 and J usage is TRBJ2-3; 12 bases align to TRBD2. CDR1 MNHNY and CDR2 SVGAGI come from the germline V gene (reference sequence). The length of the CDR3 is 18 residues. J lost 2 bases, V lost 6 bases, and 12 bases had no gene match. CDR3 region: CASSPLATSGRPTDTQYF. The CDR3 DNA is TGTGCCAGCAGCCCACTAGCCACTAGCGGGAGGCCCACAGATACGCAGTATTTT.

This clonotype was seen repeatedly, ten times or more. The chain combines TRBV5-5 with TRBJ1-4, with D tentatively TRBD1 (5 bases). There are 16 residues in the CDR3. Germline V CDR1 and CDR2: SGHKS, YYEKEE (reference sequence). Trimming took off 4 bases at V and 3 bases at J, with 16 bases between the two ends. CDR3 in DNA: TGTGCCAGCAGCGGGACTGTGGTAGGAGCTAATGAAAAACTGTTTTTT. Its translation is CASSGTVVGANEKLFF.

This clonotype has only a few counts. The genes are TRBV6-2 or TRBV6-3 and TRBJ1-5; D gene ambiguous. V was trimmed by 4 bases and J by 5 bases, leaving 12 bases between them. Per the germline V gene, CDR1 is MNHEY and CDR2 is SVGEGT. This CDR3 has 14 amino acids. As DNA, the CDR3 is TGTGCCAGCAGTTCCCTCGGTGGAGATCAGCCCCAGCATTTT. Its translation: CASSSLGGDQPQHF.

This clonotype has a handful of counts. This chain uses TRBV21-1 with TRBJ2-5; no check of the table's D call, TRBD2, against the DNA was made. TRBV21-1 is a pseudogene segment. CDR3 size: 15 residues. CDR3 sequence reads: CASKGIAGGDETQYF. CDR3 sequence (DNA): TGTGCCAGCAAGGGCATAGCGGGAGGTGATGAGACCCAGTACTTC.

This clonotype was found a few times. This chain links TRBV11-2 with TRBJ1-2; no clear D. Looked up from germline, CDR1 is SGHAT and CDR2 is FQNNGV. The V and J ends lost 1 base and 8 bases respectively, with 8 bases between them. This CDR3 comprises 12 residues. Here the CDR3 DNA reads TGTGCCAGCAGCTTAGGAGGGCAGGGCTACACCTTC. It yields the protein CASSLGGQGYTF.

This clonotype was seen a handful of times. The V call is TRBV19, the J call TRBJ2-1; 9 nucleotides line up with TRBD2. The CDR3 loop spans 14 amino acids. CDR1 is LNHDA, CDR2 SQIVND, per germline (reference sequence). Unmatched junction bases numbered 6, after V lost 3 bases and J lost 9 bases. The CDR3 DNA reads TGTGCCAGTAGTATTCCCGGGACTAGCTCTGAGCAGTTCTTC. Its protein product is CASSIPGTSSEQFF.

In its sample, this clonotype was seen many times. The chain is built from TRBV3-1 and TRBJ2-2, with D uncertain. Looked up from germline, CDR1 is LGHDT and CDR2 is YNNKEL (reference sequence). The CDR3 spans 16 residues. The V and J ends lost 4 bases and 6 bases respectively, with 18 bases between them. Written as DNA, the CDR3 is TGTGCCAGCAGCCCCTTGTCGGACCCGACCCCCGGGGAGCTGTTTTTT. It specifies CASSPLSDPTPGELFF. Full variable domain (missing parts from reference TRBV3-1 and TRBJ2-2): DTAVSQTPKYLVTQMGNDKSIKCEQNLGHDTMYWYKQDSKKFLKIMFSYNNKELIINETVPNRFSPKSPDKAHLNLHINSLELGDSAVYFCASSPLSDPTPGELFFGEGSRLTVL.

V is TRBV10-3 and J is TRBJ1-3; no clear D. Trimming shortened V by 11 bases and J by 4 bases, and 9 bases separated the two germline ends. The CDR3 has 11 residues. Per germline, CDR1 ENHRY and CDR2 SYGVKD. The CDR3 reads CAFEVGNTIYF. For the CDR3, the DNA is TGTGCCTTCGAGGTGGGAAACACCATATATTTT.

The chain combines TRBV28 with TRBJ1-1, with unresolved D. The V gene lost 3 bases and the J gene lost 5 bases, with 13 bases spanning the gap. CDR3 length equals 14 residues. From germline, CDR1 is MDHEN and CDR2 SYDVKM. The CDR3 loop reads CASSFTGPRTEAFF. DNA of the CDR3: TGTGCCAGCAGTTTCACGGGCCCAAGAACTGAAGCTTTCTTT.

The CDR3 coding sequence is TGCGCCAGCAGCCAACAAGGACAGGTAGAGACCCAGTACTTC. This codes for CASSQQGQVETQYF. The chain uses TRBV5-1 and TRBJ2-5; 7 bases match TRBD1. The ends lost 4 bases at V and 4 bases at J; junction bases unmatched: 7. This CDR3 has 14 amino acids. Germline CDR1 is SGHRS and CDR2 is YFSETQ.